Listed here is a single T cell receptor (beta chain). Its antigen is currently unknown. The sample originates from a study of shared clonotypes between healthy human individuals. Study results and limitations: Sorted-subset sequencing, rarefaction showed, was incomplete despite large depth. Naive subsets typically showed greater estimated richness than memory subsets.

Execution of the assay was at deep level. It was 150 to 250 ng DNA, approximately 28,000 T cell genomes, that sorted-subset replicate PCRs used. TCRdb's copy holds only in-frame clones and misses some; the assay was immunoSEQ multiplex PCR. Of around 620,000 clones listed, approximately 96% were seen once; the top ten hold 0.11%. Trimming cost V 5 bases and J 3 bases, with 13 bases left between them. In germline, CDR1 is MDHEN, CDR2 SYDVKM. The CDR3 spans 14 residues. Naive CD8 cells were CD45RO-negative, positively selected for CCR7, excluding terminally differentiated effector memory CD45RA+ cells. The receptor comes from a woman aged 25 to 45 in good health. The sample consisted of naive CD8+ T cells sorted from blood. This chain connects TRBV28 to TRBJ1-2, with D possibly TRBD1 on 6 matching bases. This CDR3 reads CASSMMDSYYGYTF. CDR3 sequence (DNA): TGTGCCAGCAGTATGATGGACAGCTACTATGGCTACACCTTC.